This entry features one TCR beta chain sequence. Its antigen is still unknown. Clones were read by immunoSEQ multiplex PCR, and TCRdb kept only the in-frame ones, dropping some. The table has about 130,000 clones, around nine tenths seen once. The data are from a study of T cell responses to AZD1222 COVID-19 vaccine. The germline V and J ends were trimmed by 6 bases and 6 bases, with 18 bases remaining between them. CDR3 length equals 14 residues. From germline, CDR1 is MNHEY and CDR2 SVGAGI. General study findings and limits: In a largely white British group with more females than males, clonal diversity was possibly underestimated.

The sequence derives from an adult in good health. The input for sequencing was peripheral blood, taken on day 0 of AZD1222 vaccination. The rearrangement joins TRBV6-5 to TRBJ2-7; possibly TRBD1 or TRBD2 for D (5 bases each). The CDR3 protein is CASRPPRGAFEQYF. In nucleotides, the CDR3 is TGTGCCAGCAGACCCCCGAGGGGCGCATTCGAGCAGTACTTC.